This T cell receptor beta chain was obtained from a study of response to subunit inactivated influenza vaccine. Findings and limits, study-wide: T cells newly recruited by each seasonal influenza vaccination are few, the authors suggested.

TCRdb re-derived calls from the RT-PCR reads in MiXCR, one entry per CDR3 protein. The sample consists of hundreds of thousands of distinct CDR3 sequences, less than 15% of them appearing once. V was cut by 5 bases and J by 10 bases, with 9 bases left in between. In germline, CDR1 is SNHLY, CDR2 FYNNEI. This CDR3 contains 11 residues. This clonotype has only a few counts. Its antigen is still unknown. This sample comprised PBMCs from blood, obtained 14 to 15 days before vaccination. The chain is built from TRBV2 and TRBJ2-1; D is ambiguous. The clonotype was recovered from a man between 45 and 60 years old who received an inactivated influenza vaccine. Here the CDR3 reads CASSPSEEQFF. The CDR3 nucleotides are TGTGCCAGCAGTCCGTCCGAGGAGCAGTTCTTC. The whole variable domain, remainder taken from reference TRBV2 and TRBJ2-1, is EPEVTQTPSHQVTQMGQEVILRCVPISNHLYFYWYRQILGQKVEFLVSFYNNEISEKSEIFDDQFSVERPDGSNFTLKIRSTKLEDSAMYFCASSPSEEQFFGPGTRLTVL.